The 13 T cell receptor beta chains in this list originate from one sample, sequenced in a study of T-cell memory formation after mild COVID-19. TCRdb recomputed calls from the 5' RACE reads with MiXCR, one row per CDR3 protein. In the table there are some 340,000 distinct CDR3 sequences, over 10% of which are singletons. Sample: PBMCs or a T cell subset sorted from them (not recorded which). Receptor source: a man aged 18 to 35 who had mild COVID-19 (a few samples of this study predate the infection). Cell type and time point are not known.

This clonotype was detected only a few times. V and J are TRBV7-9 and TRBJ2-7; D unresolved. Germline CDR1 SEHNR, CDR2 FQNEAQ (reference sequence). This CDR3 is built from 13 residues. Trimming removed 6 bases from V and 1 base from J, with 10 bases in between. CDR3 DNA sequence: TGTGCCAGCAGTCCTGCCTTGTCCTACGAGCAGTACGTC. It translates to CASSPALSYEQYV.

This clonotype was seen only a few times. The V and J genes are TRBV15 and TRBJ1-5; D remains unclear. CDR3 length: 15 residues. Germline CDR1 is LNHNV and CDR2 is YYDKDF (reference sequence). Trimming took 3 bases from V and 0 from J, leaving 9 bases between them. CDR3 bases: TGTGCCACCAGCAGTTTAAGTTTTAGCAATCAGCCCCAGCATTTT. Translating it yields CATSSLSFSNQPQHF.

This sequence joins TRBV3-1 and TRBJ1-6; D gene ambiguous. The length of the CDR3 is 16 residues. The V end lost 0 bases, the J end lost 2 bases, and 8 bases lay between the germline ends. The germline gives CDR1 LGHDT, CDR2 YNNKEL (reference sequence). The CDR3 DNA reads as TGTGCCAGCAGCCAAGAGGGGTTCGCCTATAATTCACCCCTCCACTTT. It yields the protein CASSQEGFAYNSPLHF.

This clonotype was recorded a few times. The chain couples TRBV5-1 to TRBJ2-1; 10 bases line up with TRBD2. The germline V gene encodes CDR1 SGHRS and CDR2 YFSETQ. The CDR3 sequence is 16 residues long. V lost 3 bases to trimming and J lost 6 bases; unmatched junction nucleotides: 9. The CDR3 here is CASSSIPGLATNEQFF. The CDR3 coding sequence is TGCGCCAGCAGCTCCATACCGGGACTAGCGACCAATGAGCAGTTCTTC.

CDR3 residues: CASSFLPGRTYEQYF. The CDR3 DNA reads TGCGCCAGCAGCTTTCTCCCGGGACGGACCTACGAGCAGTACTTC. The chain joins TRBV5-1 to TRBJ2-7; D could derive from TRBD1 or TRBD2 (5 bases each). V dropped 2 bases and J dropped 2 bases, with 14 bases sitting between them. The CDR3 consists of 15 residues. CDR1 is SGHRS, CDR2 YFSETQ, per germline.

This clonotype was counted between two and nine times. This chain uses TRBV14 with TRBJ2-5; 7 bases match TRBD1. J lost 5 bases, V lost 5 bases, and 14 bases had no gene match. Germline loops: CDR1 SGHDN, CDR2 FVKESK. CDR3 length: 16 residues. CDR3: CASSSYRGEIVETQYF. The CDR3 coding sequence is TGTGCCAGCAGCTCGTACAGGGGAGAGATCGTGGAGACCCAGTACTTC.

There are many counts of this clonotype. The chain joins TRBV5-1 to TRBJ2-1; possibly TRBD2 for D (5 bases). CDR3 length: 15 residues. Germline-derived CDR1 and CDR2 are SGHRS and YFSETQ. The germline V and J ends were trimmed by 3 bases and 10 bases, with 20 bases remaining between them. CDR3 in amino acids: CASSSLGSSDYEQFF. CDR3 in DNA: TGCGCCAGCAGCTCCTTGGGATCGTCAGACTACGAGCAGTTCTTC.

This clonotype was found a few times. V usage is TRBV6-6 and J usage is TRBJ1-6; 7 nucleotides match TRBD1. Germline V lookup: CDR1 MNHNY, CDR2 SVGAGI (reference sequence). CDR3 length equals 16 residues. The trim removed 6 bases at V and 6 bases at J, leaving 11 bases unmatched. The CDR3 loop is CASSLEPRDSNSPLHF. The CDR3 nucleotides read TGTGCCAGCAGCTTGGAACCCCGGGACAGTAATTCACCCCTCCACTTT.

The chain carries TRBV6-5 and TRBJ1-1; D gene unclear. The CDR3 contains 12 residues. Trimming removed 2 bases from V and 7 bases from J, with 8 bases in between. CDR1 is MNHEY and CDR2 is SVGAGI in the germline V gene. This CDR3 is CASSYGGSEAFF. CDR3 in DNA: TGTGCCAGCAGTTACGGCGGCAGTGAAGCTTTCTTT.

This clonotype was detected a few times. The V gene is TRBV7-9, the J gene TRBJ2-1, with D possibly being TRBD1 or TRBD2 (5 bases each). Trimming left V 6 bases short and J 9 bases short, with 21 bases between. The CDR3 length is 15 residues. Germline CDR1 and CDR2: SEHNR and FQNEAQ (reference sequence). CDR3 in DNA: TGTGCCAGCAGACCAGGCCTCGGGGCGGATGGTGAGCAGTTCTTC. This codes for CASRPGLGADGEQFF.

This clonotype occurred a few times. V is TRBV15 and J is TRBJ1-1; D gene ambiguous. There are 13 residues in the CDR3. CDR1 is LNHNV and CDR2 is YYDKDF in the germline V gene (reference sequence). V was clipped by 0 bases and J by 11 bases, with 13 bases between them. As DNA, the CDR3 is TGTGCCACCAGCAGAGATTGGGCGCGACCTGCTTTCTTT. It is translated as CATSRDWARPAFF.

The chain recombines TRBV20-1 with TRBJ1-6; D possibly corresponds to TRBD1 (5 bases). The V gene's germline CDR1 is DFQATT and CDR2 SNEGSKA (reference sequence). The CDR3 has 15 amino acids. Trimming took 7 bases from V and 2 from J, leaving 15 bases between them. This chain's CDR3 is CSEPGAGTYNSPLHF. The CDR3 DNA is TGCAGTGAGCCCGGGGCAGGAACCTATAATTCACCCCTCCACTTT.

This clonotype has at least ten counts. The chain joins TRBV7-9 to TRBJ2-5; D is ambiguous. The CDR3 is 16 amino acids. Per the germline V gene, CDR1 is SEHNR and CDR2 is FQNEAQ (reference sequence). V gave up 1 base and J gave up 1 base, with 13 bases separating them. The CDR3 reads CASSLGASGVQETQYF. The DNA of the CDR3 is TGTGCCAGCAGCTTAGGGGCCAGTGGGGTCCAAGAGACCCAGTACTTC.